This TCR beta chain originates from a study of control samples from healthy donors and cancer patients. V lost 4 bases, J lost 0 bases, and 11 bases lay in between. This CDR3 spans 15 amino acids. Germline-derived CDR1 and CDR2 are SGHRS and YFSETQ. Only in-frame clones appear in the TCRdb table, and some are missing; sequencing was by immunoSEQ multiplex PCR. This sample yields roughly 100,000 clones, of which roughly nine tenths are seen a single time; around 0.95% belongs to the top ten. The chain recombines TRBV5-1 with TRBJ1-5; no reliable D call. The TCR sequence derives from a woman in her twenties or thirties in good health. Sequencing input: blood. The CDR3 nucleotides are TGCGCCAGCAGCCCGGGGAGGGATAGCAATCAGCCCCAGCATTTT. Protein product: CASSPGRDSNQPQHF.